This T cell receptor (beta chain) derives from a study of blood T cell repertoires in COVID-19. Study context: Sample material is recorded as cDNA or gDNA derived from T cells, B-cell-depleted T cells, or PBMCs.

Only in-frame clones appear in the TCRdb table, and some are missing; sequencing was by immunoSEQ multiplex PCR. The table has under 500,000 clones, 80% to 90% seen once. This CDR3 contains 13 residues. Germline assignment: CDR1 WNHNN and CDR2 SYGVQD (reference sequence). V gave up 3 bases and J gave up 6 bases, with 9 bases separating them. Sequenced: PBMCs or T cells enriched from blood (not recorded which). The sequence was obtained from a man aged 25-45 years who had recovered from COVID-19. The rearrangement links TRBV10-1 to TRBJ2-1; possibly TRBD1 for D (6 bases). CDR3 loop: CASSEQGSNEQFF. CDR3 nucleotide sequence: TGCGCCAGCAGTGAACAGGGTAGCAATGAGCAGTTCTTC.